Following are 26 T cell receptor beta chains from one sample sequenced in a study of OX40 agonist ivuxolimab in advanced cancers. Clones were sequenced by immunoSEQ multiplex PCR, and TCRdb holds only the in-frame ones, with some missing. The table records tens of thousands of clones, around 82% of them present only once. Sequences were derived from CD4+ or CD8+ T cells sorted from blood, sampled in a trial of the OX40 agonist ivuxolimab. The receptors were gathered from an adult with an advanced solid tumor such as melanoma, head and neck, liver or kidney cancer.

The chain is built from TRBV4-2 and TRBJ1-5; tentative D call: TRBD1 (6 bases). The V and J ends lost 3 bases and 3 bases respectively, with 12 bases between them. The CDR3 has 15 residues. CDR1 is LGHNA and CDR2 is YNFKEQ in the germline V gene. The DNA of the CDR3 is TGTGCCAGCAGCCAGCAACAGGGTAACAATCAGCCCCAGCATTTT. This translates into CASSQQQGNNQPQHF.

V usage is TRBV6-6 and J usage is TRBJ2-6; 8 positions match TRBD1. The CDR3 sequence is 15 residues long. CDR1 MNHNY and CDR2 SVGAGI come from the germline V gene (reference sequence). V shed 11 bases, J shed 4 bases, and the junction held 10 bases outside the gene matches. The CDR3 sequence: CASGTGLRGANVLTF. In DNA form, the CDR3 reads TGTGCCTCCGGGACAGGCCTGAGGGGGGCCAACGTCCTGACTTTC.

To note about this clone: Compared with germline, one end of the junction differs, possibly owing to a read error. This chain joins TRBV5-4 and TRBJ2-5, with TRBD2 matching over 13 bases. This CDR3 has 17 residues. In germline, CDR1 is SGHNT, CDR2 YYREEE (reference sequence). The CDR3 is CASSFLTSGRAQKTQYF. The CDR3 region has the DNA TGTGCCAGCAGCTTCCTAACTAGCGGGAGGGCCCAAAAGACCCAGTACTTC. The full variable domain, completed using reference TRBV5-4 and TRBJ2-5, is ETGVTQSPTHLIKTRGQQVTLRCSSQSGHNTVSWYQQALGQGPQFIFQYYREEENGRGNFPPRFSGLQFPNYSSELNVNALELDDSALYLCASSFLTSGRAQKTQYFGPGTRLLVL.

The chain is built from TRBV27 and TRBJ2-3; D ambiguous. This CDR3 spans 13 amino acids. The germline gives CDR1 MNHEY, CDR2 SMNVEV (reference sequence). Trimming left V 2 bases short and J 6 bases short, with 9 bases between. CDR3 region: CASSLQVRDTQYF. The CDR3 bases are TGTGCCAGCAGTTTACAGGTGAGGGATACGCAGTATTTT.

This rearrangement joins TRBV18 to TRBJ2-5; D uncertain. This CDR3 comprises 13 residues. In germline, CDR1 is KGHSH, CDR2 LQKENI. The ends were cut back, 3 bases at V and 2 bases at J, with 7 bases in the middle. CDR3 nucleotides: TGTGCCAGCTCACCCTCAGAGCAAGAGACCCAGTACTTC. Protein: CASSPSEQETQYF.

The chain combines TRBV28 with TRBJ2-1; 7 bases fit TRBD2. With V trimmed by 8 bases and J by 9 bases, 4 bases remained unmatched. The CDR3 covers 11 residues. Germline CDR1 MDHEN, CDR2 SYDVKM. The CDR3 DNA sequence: TGTGCCAGCTCCGGGAGGCGTGAGCAGTTCTTC. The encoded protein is CASSGRREQFF.

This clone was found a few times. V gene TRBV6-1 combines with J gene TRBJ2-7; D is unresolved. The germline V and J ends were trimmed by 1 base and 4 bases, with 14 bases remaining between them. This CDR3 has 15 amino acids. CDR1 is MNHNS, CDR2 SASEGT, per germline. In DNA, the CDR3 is TGTGCCAGCAGTGAAGGGGTCCCAACGTTATACGAGCAGTACTTC. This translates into CASSEGVPTLYEQYF.

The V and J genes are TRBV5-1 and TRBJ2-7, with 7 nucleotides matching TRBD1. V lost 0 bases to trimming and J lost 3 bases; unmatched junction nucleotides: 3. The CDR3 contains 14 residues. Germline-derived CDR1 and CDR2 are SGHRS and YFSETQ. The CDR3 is CASSLVPGGYEQYF. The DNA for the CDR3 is TGCGCCAGCAGCTTGGTTCCAGGGGGCTACGAGCAGTACTTC.

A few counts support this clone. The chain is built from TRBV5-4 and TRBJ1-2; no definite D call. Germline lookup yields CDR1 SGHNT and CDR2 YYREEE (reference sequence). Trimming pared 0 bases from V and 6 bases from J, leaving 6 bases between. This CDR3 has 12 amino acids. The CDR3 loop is CASSLDLDGYTF. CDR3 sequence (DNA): TGTGCCAGCAGCTTGGACTTGGATGGCTACACCTTC.

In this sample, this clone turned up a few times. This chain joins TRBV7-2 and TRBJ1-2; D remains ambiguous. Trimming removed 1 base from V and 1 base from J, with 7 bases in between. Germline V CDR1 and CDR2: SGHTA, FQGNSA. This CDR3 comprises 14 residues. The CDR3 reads CASSLGYSNYGYTF. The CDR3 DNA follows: TGTGCCAGCAGCTTAGGTTACAGTAACTATGGCTACACCTTC.

The CDR3 loop is CASSLALGGFYGYTF. CDR3 DNA: TGCGCCAGCAGCTTGGCTCTTGGAGGTTTTTATGGCTACACCTTC. The chain couples TRBV5-1 to TRBJ1-2; D gene unclear. Deletions cut 0 bases from V and 5 bases from J, with 14 bases between. CDR3 length equals 15 residues. The germline gives CDR1 SGHRS, CDR2 YFSETQ.

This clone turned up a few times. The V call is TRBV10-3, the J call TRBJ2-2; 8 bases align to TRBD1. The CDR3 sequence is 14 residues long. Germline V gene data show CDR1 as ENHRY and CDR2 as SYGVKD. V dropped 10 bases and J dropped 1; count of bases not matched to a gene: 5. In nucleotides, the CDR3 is TGTGCCACCGGAGGGACAGGGAACACCGGGGAGCTGTTTTTT. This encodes CATGGTGNTGELFF.

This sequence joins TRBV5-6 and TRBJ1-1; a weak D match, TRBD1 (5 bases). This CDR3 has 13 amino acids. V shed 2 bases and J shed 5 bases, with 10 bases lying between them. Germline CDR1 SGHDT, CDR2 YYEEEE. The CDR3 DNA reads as TGTGCCAGCAGCTTTGGAGGGACGACTGAAGCTTTCTTT. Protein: CASSFGGTTEAFF.

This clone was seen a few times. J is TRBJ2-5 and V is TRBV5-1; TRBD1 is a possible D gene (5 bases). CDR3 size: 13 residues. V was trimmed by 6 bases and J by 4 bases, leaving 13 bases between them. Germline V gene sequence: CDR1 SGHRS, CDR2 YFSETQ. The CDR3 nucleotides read TGCGCCAGCATTCAAGGGGTAGGAGAGACCCAGTACTTC. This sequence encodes CASIQGVGETQYF.

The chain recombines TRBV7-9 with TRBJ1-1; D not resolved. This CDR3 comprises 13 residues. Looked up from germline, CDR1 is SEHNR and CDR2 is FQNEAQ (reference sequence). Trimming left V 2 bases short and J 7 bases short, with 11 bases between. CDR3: CASSLNFKGEAFF. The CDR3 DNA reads TGTGCCAGCAGCTTAAATTTTAAAGGTGAAGCTTTCTTT.

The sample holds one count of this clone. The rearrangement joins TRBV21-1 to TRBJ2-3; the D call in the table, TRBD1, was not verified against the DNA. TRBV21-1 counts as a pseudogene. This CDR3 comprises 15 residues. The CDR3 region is CASSSRDSGGDTQYF. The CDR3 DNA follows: TGTGCCAGCAGCAGCCGGGACAGTGGGGGGGATACGCAGTATTTT.

The CDR3, as DNA: TGTGCCAGCAGCTCCTCTAGCGGGGGGGCCCGCACCGGGGAGCTGTTTTTT. Its protein is CASSSSSGGARTGELFF. The chain recombines TRBV7-2 with TRBJ2-2; 12 nucleotides align to TRBD2. The CDR3 is made up of 17 amino acids. CDR1 SGHTA and CDR2 FQGNSA come from the germline V gene. The trim removed 4 bases at V and 4 bases at J, leaving 7 bases unmatched.

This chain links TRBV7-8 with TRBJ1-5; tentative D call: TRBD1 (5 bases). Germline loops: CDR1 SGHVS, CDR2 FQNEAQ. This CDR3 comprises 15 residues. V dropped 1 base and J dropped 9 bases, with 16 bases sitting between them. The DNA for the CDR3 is TGTGCCAGCAGCTTAGGCAGGGTGGCGGTTCGGCCCCAGCATTTT. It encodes CASSLGRVAVRPQHF.

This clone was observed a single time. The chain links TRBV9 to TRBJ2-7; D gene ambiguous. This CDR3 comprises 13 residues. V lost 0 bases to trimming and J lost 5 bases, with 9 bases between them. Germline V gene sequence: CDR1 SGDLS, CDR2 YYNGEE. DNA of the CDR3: TGTGCCAGCAGCGTAGACTTACGCGACGAGCAGTACTTC. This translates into CASSVDLRDEQYF.

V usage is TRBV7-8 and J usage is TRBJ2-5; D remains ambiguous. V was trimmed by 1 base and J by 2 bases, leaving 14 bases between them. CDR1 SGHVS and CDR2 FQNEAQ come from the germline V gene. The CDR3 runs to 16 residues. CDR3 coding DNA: TGTGCCAGCAGCTTAGGTAGCCGAGCCCCACAAGAGACCCAGTACTTC. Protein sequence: CASSLGSRAPQETQYF. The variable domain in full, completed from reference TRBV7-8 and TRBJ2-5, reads GAGVSQSPRYKVAKRGQDVALRCDPISGHVSLFWYQQALGQGPEFLTYFQNEAQLDKSGLPSDRFFAERPEGSVSTLKIQRTQQEDSAVYLCASSLGSRAPQETQYFGPGTRLLVL.

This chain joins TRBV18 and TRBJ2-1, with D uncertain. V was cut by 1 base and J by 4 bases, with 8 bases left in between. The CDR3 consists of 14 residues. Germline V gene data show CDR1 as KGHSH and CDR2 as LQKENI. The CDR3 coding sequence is TGTGCCAGCTCACCACGGAACGGGTACAATGAGCAGTTCTTC. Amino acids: CASSPRNGYNEQFF.

DNA of the CDR3: TGTGCCAGCAGCCCGATGGACAGGGAGACTAACTATGGCTACACCTTC. This sequence encodes CASSPMDRETNYGYTF. The rearrangement uses TRBV7-6 and TRBJ1-2; 8 bases fit TRBD1. This CDR3 has 16 amino acids. V was clipped by 5 bases and J by 0 bases; unmatched bases: 8. Germline lookup yields CDR1 SGHVS and CDR2 FNYEAQ.

The DNA of the CDR3 is TGTGCCAGCAGTGAAGTACTAGCGGGGGCCTACACAGATACGCAGTATTTT. Amino acids: CASSEVLAGAYTDTQYF. The V gene is TRBV2, the J gene TRBJ2-3; 11 bases are shared with TRBD2. The CDR3 is 17 amino acids. Per germline, CDR1 SNHLY and CDR2 FYNNEI. With V trimmed by 1 base and J by 2 bases, 5 bases remained unmatched.

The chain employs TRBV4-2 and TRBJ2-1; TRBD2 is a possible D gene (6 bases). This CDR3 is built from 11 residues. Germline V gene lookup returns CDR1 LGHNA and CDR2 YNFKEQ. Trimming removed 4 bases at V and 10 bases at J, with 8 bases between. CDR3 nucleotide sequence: TGTGCCAGCAGCCCGGGACTGGAGCAGTTCTTC. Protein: CASSPGLEQFF.

CDR3 loop: CASSLTGEAYTGELFF. CDR3 nucleotide sequence: TGTGCCAGCAGCTTAACGGGGGAGGCGTACACCGGGGAGCTGTTTTTT. This chain links TRBV7-6 with TRBJ2-2; maybe TRBD2 (6 bases). This CDR3 contains 16 residues. With 2 bases removed from V and 3 bases from J, the gap between germline ends came to 13 bases. Germline loops: CDR1 SGHVS, CDR2 FNYEAQ. Together with reference TRBV7-6 and TRBJ2-2, the CDR3 gives the full variable domain: GAGVSQSPRYKVTKRGQDVALRCDPISGHVSLYWYRQALGQGPEFLTYFNYEAQQDKSGLPNDRFSAERPEGSISTLTIQRTEQRDSAMYRCASSLTGEAYTGELFFGEGSRLTVL.

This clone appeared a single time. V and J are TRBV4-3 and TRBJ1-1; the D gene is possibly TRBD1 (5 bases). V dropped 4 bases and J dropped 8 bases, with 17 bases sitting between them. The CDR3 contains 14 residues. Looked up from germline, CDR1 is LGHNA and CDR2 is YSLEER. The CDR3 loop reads CASSRGARQTEAFF. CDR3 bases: TGCGCCAGCAGCCGGGGAGCCAGACAGACAGAAGCTTTCTTT.